This passage covers 2 T cell receptor beta chains from one sample sequenced in a study of blood T cell repertoires in COVID-19. TCRdb's copy holds only in-frame clones and misses some; the assay was immunoSEQ multiplex PCR. The data contain about 210,000 clones, about four fifths of them singletons. The specimen was peripheral blood. Receptor source: a woman between 40 and 55 years old with active or convalescent COVID-19.

In the case of this clone: Compared with germline, one end of the junction differs, possibly owing to a read error. The V and J genes are TRBV4-1 and TRBJ2-3; TRBD1 matches 9 bases. Germline V CDR1 and CDR2: MGHRA, YSYEKL. The CDR3 sequence is 14 residues long. CDR3 DNA: TGCGCCAGCAGCCAAGAGACCGGGACAGGGTTCGATTACTTT. Translation: CASSQETGTGFDYF.

The chain links TRBV28 to TRBJ1-1; the D gene is possibly TRBD1 (6 bases). V was pared by 6 bases and J by 5 bases, with 10 bases between. The CDR3 covers 12 residues. Germline V gene lookup returns CDR1 MDHEN and CDR2 SYDVKM. The CDR3 reads CASRATGTEAFF. The CDR3 bases are TGTGCCAGCAGGGCTACAGGGACTGAAGCTTTCTTT.